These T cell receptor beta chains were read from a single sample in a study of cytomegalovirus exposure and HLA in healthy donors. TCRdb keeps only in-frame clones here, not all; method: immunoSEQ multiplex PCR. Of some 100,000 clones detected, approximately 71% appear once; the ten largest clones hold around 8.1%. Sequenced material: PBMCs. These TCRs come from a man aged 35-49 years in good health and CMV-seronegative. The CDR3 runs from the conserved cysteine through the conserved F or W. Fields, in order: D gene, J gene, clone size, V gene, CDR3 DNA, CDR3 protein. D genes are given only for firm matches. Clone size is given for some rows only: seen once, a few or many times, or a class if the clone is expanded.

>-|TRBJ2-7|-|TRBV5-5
TGTGCCAGCAGCTCCGGAGGGAGTGGGCCCTACGAGCAGTACTTC
CASSSGGSGPYEQYF
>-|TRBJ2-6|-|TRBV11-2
TGTGCCAGCACCCTTTGGCAGAACTCTGGGGCCAACGTCCTGACTTTC
CASTLWQNSGANVLTF
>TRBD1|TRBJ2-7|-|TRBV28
TGTGCCAGCAGTTTACATAGGGGGCTCGGGCAGTACTTC
CASSLHRGLGQYF
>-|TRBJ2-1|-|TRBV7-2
TGTGCCAGCAGCGCCCGACAGAACGAGCAGTTCTTC
CASSARQNEQFF
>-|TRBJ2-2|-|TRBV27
TGTGCCGTCGCCAGGGTTTGGACCGGGGAGCTGTTTTTT
CAVARVWTGELFF
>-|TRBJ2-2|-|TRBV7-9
TGTGCCAGCAGCTCGACAGATGCGAACACCGGGGAGCTGTTTTTT
CASSSTDANTGELFF
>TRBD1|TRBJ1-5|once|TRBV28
TGTGCCAGCAGTACGCTCCCATACAGGGGACCCCAGCCCCAGCATTTT
CASSTLPYRGPQPQHF
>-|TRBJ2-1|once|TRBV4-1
TGCGCCAGCAGCGGACACTTCTACAATGAGCAGTTCTTC
CASSGHFYNEQFF
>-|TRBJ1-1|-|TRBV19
TGTGCCAGTAGTCCCCCGAACGGTGAAGCTTTCTTT
CASSPPNGEAFF
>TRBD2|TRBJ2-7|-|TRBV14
TGTGCCAGCAGTCCTATAGCGGGGGGGAAGCAGTACTTC
CASSPIAGGKQYF
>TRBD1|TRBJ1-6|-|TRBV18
TGTGCCAGCTCACCTGGGACAGGAAATTCACCCCTCCACTTT
CASSPGTGNSPLHF
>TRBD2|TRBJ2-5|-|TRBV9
TGTGCCAGCAGCCCCGGGGGGATCCAAGAGACCCAGTACTTC
CASSPGGIQETQYF
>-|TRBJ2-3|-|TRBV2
TGTGCCAGCGCAGAAATATTCACAGATACGCAGTATTTT
CASAEIFTDTQYF
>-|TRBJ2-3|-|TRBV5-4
TGTGCCAGCAGCCCTCTTTCCCCCACAGATACGCAGTATTTT
CASSPLSPTDTQYF
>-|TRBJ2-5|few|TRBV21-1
TGTGCCAGCAGCCAGCAAGAGACCCAGTACTTC
CASSQQETQYF
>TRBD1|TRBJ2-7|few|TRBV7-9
TGTGCCAGCAGCTTCGGACAGGCTTCCTACGAGCAGTACTTC
CASSFGQASYEQYF
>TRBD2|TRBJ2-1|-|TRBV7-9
TGTGCCAGCTCGGCTAGCGGGGGCTTGAGCTCCTACAATGAGCAGTTCTTC
CASSASGGLSSYNEQFF
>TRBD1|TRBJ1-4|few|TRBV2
TGTGCCAGCAGTTCCACCGGACAGGGGGCGCGGACTAATGAAAAACTGTTTTTT
CASSSTGQGARTNEKLFF
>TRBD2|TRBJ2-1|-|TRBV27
TGTGCCAGCAGGGTTAGCGGGGGGGGATACAATGAGCAGTTCTTC
CASRVSGGGYNEQFF
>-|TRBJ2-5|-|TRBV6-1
TGTGCCAGCAGTGAAGCGCACCGGGAGACCCAGTACTTC
CASSEAHRETQYF
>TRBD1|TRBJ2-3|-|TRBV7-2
TGTGCCAGCAGCTTGGCGGGACAGGGGACAGATACGCAGTATTTT
CASSLAGQGTDTQYF
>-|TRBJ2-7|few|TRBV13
TGTGCCAGCAGCTTCTGGGGGGGGCCCTCCTACGAGCAGTACTTC
CASSFWGGPSYEQYF
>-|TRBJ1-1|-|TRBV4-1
TGCGCCAGCAGCCAAGCGGGGGGCGAAGGATCAGCTTTCTTT
CASSQAGGEGSAFF
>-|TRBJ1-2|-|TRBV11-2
TGTGCCAGCAGCTTAGAGAGGCAGGGCTATGGCTACACCTTC
CASSLERQGYGYTF
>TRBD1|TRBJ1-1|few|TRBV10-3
TGTGCCATCGGCACAGGGGAACCGAACACTGAAGCTTTCTTT
CAIGTGEPNTEAFF
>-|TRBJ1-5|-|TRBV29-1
TGCAGCGTTGGACAGAGCAATCAGCCCCAGCATTTT
CSVGQSNQPQHF
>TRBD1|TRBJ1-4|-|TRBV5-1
TGCGCCAGCAGCTTGAGTCAGGGGGCAGGGTTACTGTTTTTT
CASSLSQGAGLLFF
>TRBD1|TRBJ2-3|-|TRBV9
TGTGCCAGCAGCGTAGGGTTTAGACTGACAGGGATCCGCACAGATACGCAGTATTTT
CASSVGFRLTGIRTDTQYF
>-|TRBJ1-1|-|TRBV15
TGTGCCACCAGCCACCGGACAGCTGAAGCTTTCTTT
CATSHRTAEAFF
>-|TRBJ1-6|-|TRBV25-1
TGTGCCAGCAGTGAATTTAAGGGAGGTAATTCACCCCTCCACTTT
CASSEFKGGNSPLHF
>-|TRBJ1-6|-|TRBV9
TGTGCCAGCAGCGTATCAGGTTCACCCCTCCACTTT
CASSVSGSPLHF
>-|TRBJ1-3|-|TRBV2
TGTGCCAGCAGTGATCTGGGAAACACCATATATTTT
CASSDLGNTIYF
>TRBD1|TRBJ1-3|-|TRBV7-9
TGTGCCAGCAGCCGGGACAGGGGATCTGGAAACACCATATATTTT
CASSRDRGSGNTIYF
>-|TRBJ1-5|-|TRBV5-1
TGCGCCAGCAGCTTGGGACTGACAGATAGCAATCAGCCCCAGCATTTT
CASSLGLTDSNQPQHF
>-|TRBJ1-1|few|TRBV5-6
TGTGCCAGCAGTCCACCCGACAGGCTGGCGAACACTGAAGCTTTCTTT
CASSPPDRLANTEAFF
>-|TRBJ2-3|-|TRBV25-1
TGTGCCAGCAGTGTACCGAGCGGATACACAGATACGCAGTATTTT
CASSVPSGYTDTQYF
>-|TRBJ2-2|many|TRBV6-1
TGTGCCAGCAGTGAAGCCGACACCGGGGAGCTGTTTTTT
CASSEADTGELFF
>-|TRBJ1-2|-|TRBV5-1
TGCGCCAGCGGGTTCTCTACAGGGTTTAACTATGGCTACACCTTC
CASGFSTGFNYGYTF
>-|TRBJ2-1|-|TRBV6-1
TGTGCCAGCAGTACGAATAGCGTCTACAATGAGCAGTTCTTC
CASSTNSVYNEQFF
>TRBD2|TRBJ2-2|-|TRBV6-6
TGTGCCAGCAGTTACGGGGGGGAATTCACCGGGGAGCTGTTTTTT
CASSYGGEFTGELFF
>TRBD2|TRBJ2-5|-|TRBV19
TGTGCCAGTAGTAGGCTAGCGGGGGTTATACCCGAGACCCAGTACTTC
CASSRLAGVIPETQYF
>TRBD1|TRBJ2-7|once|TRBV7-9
TGTTCCAGCAGCTGGCCCGGGACAGATTCCTACGAGCAGTACTTC
CSSSWPGTDSYEQYF
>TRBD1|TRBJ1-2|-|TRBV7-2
TGTGCCAGCAGCCCCGGGACAGGGGTTAACTATGGCTACACCTTC
CASSPGTGVNYGYTF
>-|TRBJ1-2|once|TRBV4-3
TGCGCCAGCAGCCAAGATAGGGGGAATCCAAACTATGGCTACACCTTC
CASSQDRGNPNYGYTF
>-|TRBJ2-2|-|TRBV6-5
TGTGCCAGCTACAGGACAAAAAACACCGGGGAGCTGTTTTTT
CASYRTKNTGELFF
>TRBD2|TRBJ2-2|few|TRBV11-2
TGTGCCAGCAGCTTCCGGGGGGGCACCGGGGAGCTGTTTTTT
CASSFRGGTGELFF
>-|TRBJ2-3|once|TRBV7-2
TGTGCCAGCAGCCTAGGTAGTGGCACAGATACGCAGTATTTT
CASSLGSGTDTQYF